Listed below are T cell receptor beta chains from one sample, sequenced in a study of OX40 agonist ivuxolimab in advanced cancers. This table comes from immunoSEQ multiplex PCR, and its TCRdb copy is limited to in-frame clones, with some not included. The table shows about 75,000 clones, with approximately 86% occurring only once. Here the sequenced sample was CD4+ or CD8+ T cells sorted from blood, taken in a trial of the OX40 agonist ivuxolimab. The receptors here all came from an adult with an advanced solid tumor such as melanoma, head and neck, liver or kidney cancer. CDR3s include the opening cysteine and the closing phenylalanine or tryptophan. D genes are given only for firm matches. Some rows mark clone size as missing; the rest say once, few, many or name a class of expanded clone.

V gene	clone size	D gene	J gene	CDR3 protein	CDR3 DNA
TRBV5-1	-	TRBD1	TRBJ1-2	CASSWGTGPIDGYTF	TGCGCCAGCAGCTGGGGGACAGGCCCCATCGATGGCTACACCTTC
TRBV9	-	-	TRBJ2-7	CASSVGAGMVSYEQYF	TGTGCCAGCAGCGTAGGGGCAGGGATGGTATCCTACGAGCAGTACTTC
TRBV19	-	-	TRBJ2-7	CASSSPSRPYEQYF	TGTGCCAGTAGTTCCCCTTCCCGCCCCTACGAGCAGTACTTC
TRBV19	-	TRBD1	TRBJ2-1	CASRLDRGDRRNEQFF	TGTGCCAGTAGACTGGACAGGGGGGACCGTAGGAATGAGCAGTTCTTC
TRBV4-3	few	-	TRBJ1-2	CASSQVKGVYGYTF	TGCGCCAGCAGCCAGGTAAAGGGTGTCTATGGCTACACCTTC
TRBV7-9	-	-	TRBJ1-2	CASSLTGTAYGYTF	TGTGCCAGCAGTCTCACCGGGACGGCCTATGGCTACACCTTC
TRBV15	-	TRBD1	TRBJ1-3	CATSQDRGGNTIYF	TGTGCCACCAGCCAGGACAGGGGTGGAAACACCATATATTTT
TRBV15	-	-	TRBJ2-6	CATSREGGSGANVLTF	TGTGCCACCAGCAGAGAAGGAGGCTCTGGGGCCAACGTCCTGACTTTC
TRBV19	-	TRBD1	TRBJ1-5	CASSMGQISNQPQHF	TGTGCCAGTAGTATGGGACAGATTAGCAATCAGCCCCAGCATTTT
TRBV5-1	-	-	TRBJ2-2	CASSLDAVTTGELFF	TGCGCCAGCAGCTTGGATGCCGTTACAACCGGGGAGCTGTTTTTT
TRBV9	-	-	TRBJ2-7	CASSVGSSYEQYF	TGTGCCAGCAGCGTCGGGAGCTCCTACGAGCAGTACTTC
TRBV10-2	-	TRBD1	TRBJ1-5	CASSEGQASGLQHF	TGCGCCAGCAGTGAGGGACAGGCTTCGGGGCTCCAGCATTTT
TRBV14	-	-	TRBJ2-2	CASRYGNANTGELFF	TGTGCCAGCAGGTACGGAAACGCGAACACCGGGGAGCTGTTTTTT
TRBV6-1	-	TRBD2	TRBJ2-3	CASSEHKGLAGGERRSDTQYF	TGTGCCAGCAGTGAACACAAGGGACTAGCGGGAGGAGAGCGGAGGTCAGATACGCAGTATTTT
TRBV5-1	-	TRBD2	TRBJ2-5	CASSTRTSGSGETQYF	TGCGCCAGCAGCACGCGGACTAGCGGGAGTGGAGAGACCCAGTACTTC
TRBV7-2	-	-	TRBJ2-3	CASRLGDTQYF	TGTGCCAGCAGACTAGGGGATACGCAGTATTTT
TRBV5-1	-	TRBD1	TRBJ2-2	CASAGQGGGELFF	TGCGCCAGCGCGGGACAGGGGGGCGGGGAGCTGTTTTTT
TRBV4-1	-	TRBD2	TRBJ2-7	CASSQDPSGSREQYF	TGCGCCAGCAGCCAAGATCCTAGCGGGAGCCGCGAGCAGTACTTC
TRBV4-3	once	-	TRBJ2-7	CASSQDPARGQYF	TGCGCCAGCAGCCAAGATCCGGCCCGCGGGCAGTACTTC
TRBV29-1	-	-	TRBJ2-2	CSVGEGARSTGELFF	TGCAGCGTCGGGGAGGGGGCGCGGAGCACCGGGGAGCTGTTTTTT
TRBV5-6	-	TRBD1	TRBJ2-3	CASSTPGQGTDTQYF	TGTGCCAGCAGCACACCGGGACAGGGCACAGATACGCAGTATTTT
TRBV9	-	-	TRBJ2-1	CASSVATEGPYSFLTHNEQFF	TGTGCCAGCAGCGTAGCTACGGAGGGGCCCTATTCTTTCCTAACCCACAATGAGCAGTTCTTC